The next 15 T cell receptor beta chains were all read from a single sample in a study of T cell responses to AZD1222 COVID-19 vaccine. The protocol was immunoSEQ multiplex PCR, while the TCRdb copy is restricted to in-frame clones and leaves out a portion. This sample has some 150,000 clones, with more than 70% found just once. The sequencing used peripheral blood, collected on day 0 of AZD1222 vaccination. Source of these receptors: an adult in good health.

V gene TRBV19 combines with J gene TRBJ1-2; 11 nucleotides line up with TRBD1. The V and J ends lost 7 bases and 10 bases, in that order; junction bases with no gene match: 8. Per germline, CDR1 LNHDA and CDR2 SQIVND (reference sequence). The CDR3 covers 13 residues. CDR3 amino acids: CASNAGQGDLYTF. As DNA, the CDR3 is TGTGCCAGTAACGCGGGACAGGGGGACCTCTACACCTTC.

CDR3 region: CASSIGSRFTEAFF. The CDR3 nucleotides read TGTGCCAGTAGTATCGGCAGTAGGTTCACTGAAGCTTTCTTT. The rearrangement joins TRBV19 to TRBJ1-1; D call uncertain. Germline V lookup: CDR1 LNHDA, CDR2 SQIVND (reference sequence). The V end was cut by 3 bases, the J end by 4 bases, with 12 bases between. The CDR3 totals 14 residues.

This clone turned up a few times. The chain combines TRBV4-1 with TRBJ2-2; maybe TRBD1 (5 bases). The CDR3 length is 18 residues. V lost 1 base, J lost 0 bases, and 15 bases lay in between. CDR1 MGHRA and CDR2 YSYEKL come from the germline V gene. CDR3 nucleotides: TGCGCCAGCAGCCAAGGTACCATGGGGCGACCGAACACCGGGGAGCTGTTTTTT. This translates into CASSQGTMGRPNTGELFF.

Note on this clone: Different DNA sequences within this sample yield the same CDR3. The chain combines TRBV14 with TRBJ1-2; no reliable D call. Trimming removed 1 base from V and 0 bases from J, with 9 bases in between. This CDR3 is 15 amino acids long. Germline V gives CDR1 SGHDN, CDR2 FVKESK. CDR3 loop: CASSQGWRTNYGYTF. In nucleotides, the CDR3 is TGTGCCAGCAGCCAAGGTTGGCGCACTAACTATGGCTACACCTTC.

The V and J genes are TRBV5-6 and TRBJ2-5; unclear D gene. The CDR3 covers 11 residues. Trimming removed 4 bases from V and 5 bases from J, with 6 bases in between. The germline V gene has CDR1 SGHDT and CDR2 YYEEEE. Here the CDR3 DNA reads TGTGCCAGCAGCGGGATGGAGACCCAGTACTTC. Amino acid sequence: CASSGMETQYF.

This clone appeared once. The chain links TRBV7-2 to TRBJ1-5; D gene uncertain. V was trimmed by 5 bases and J by 2 bases, leaving 13 bases between them. This CDR3 region has 15 residues. Germline CDR1 and CDR2: SGHTA and FQGNSA. The chain's CDR3 is CASSPSGNRNQPQHF. The CDR3 DNA is TGTGCCAGCAGCCCGTCGGGGAACCGCAATCAGCCCCAGCATTTT.

This chain joins TRBV2 and TRBJ2-1, with 7 bases matching TRBD2. Trimming took 8 bases from V and 2 from J; bases not matched to a gene: 6. The germline gives CDR1 SNHLY, CDR2 FYNNEI. CDR3 length: 14 amino acids. As DNA, the CDR3 is TGTGCCAGCCGGGAGACTAGCACCTACAATGAGCAGTTCTTC. It is translated as CASRETSTYNEQFF.

CDR3 amino acids: CASSEMGGKLNYGYTF. CDR3 in DNA: TGTGCCAGCAGTGAAATGGGAGGGAAACTTAACTATGGCTACACCTTC. V gene TRBV2 combines with J gene TRBJ1-2, with D unclear. CDR3 length: 16 amino acids. CDR1 is SNHLY, CDR2 FYNNEI, per germline. The V gene lost 2 bases and the J gene lost 1 base, with 14 bases spanning the gap.

The sample holds one count of this clone. The rearrangement uses TRBV7-2 and TRBJ2-7; 9 bases match TRBD2. Germline loops: CDR1 SGHTA, CDR2 FQGNSA. V dropped 1 base and J dropped 3; count of bases not matched to a gene: 4. This CDR3 comprises 15 residues. CDR3 in DNA: TGTGCCAGCAGCTTAGGGGCTAGCGGGATCTACGAGCAGTACTTC. Protein product: CASSLGASGIYEQYF.

V and J are TRBV19 and TRBJ2-5, with 7 nucleotides matching TRBD2. The CDR3 length is 17 residues. CDR1 is LNHDA, CDR2 SQIVND, per germline (reference sequence). The junction had 14 bases not matched to a gene; V was cut back by 5 bases and J by 2 bases. CDR3 sequence: CASSLRTGTKLQETQYF. The CDR3, as DNA: TGTGCCAGTAGTTTGAGGACCGGGACTAAACTACAAGAGACCCAGTACTTC.

The chain links TRBV24-1 to TRBJ1-1; TRBD1 agrees at 9 bases. Germline V gene sequence: CDR1 KGHDR, CDR2 SFDVKD. The CDR3 runs 15 residues. The V and J ends lost 3 bases and 3 bases, in that order; junction bases with no gene match: 4. CDR3 loop: CATSDPDRGDTEAFF. CDR3 in DNA: TGTGCCACCAGTGATCCCGACAGGGGGGACACTGAAGCTTTCTTT.

The V gene is TRBV6-5, the J gene TRBJ1-2; tentative D call: TRBD1 (5 bases). The CDR3 is made up of 12 amino acids. V was trimmed by 1 base and J by 6 bases, leaving 6 bases between them. Germline loops: CDR1 MNHEY, CDR2 SVGAGI. The chain's CDR3 is CASSYWGDGYTF. CDR3 sequence (DNA): TGTGCCAGCAGTTACTGGGGGGATGGCTACACCTTC.

J is TRBJ1-1 and V is TRBV7-3, with TRBD1 identical over 10 bases. Germline CDR1 reads SGHTA; CDR2 reads FQGTGA. After removal of 3 bases from V and 4 bases from J, the junction contained 8 bases not matched to a gene. The CDR3 is 16 amino acids. CDR3 DNA: TGTGCCAGCAGCTTGACCTCCGGACAGGGGGTCACTGAAGCTTTCTTT. It encodes CASSLTSGQGVTEAFF.

This chain links TRBV28 with TRBJ1-6; D is undetermined. Per germline, CDR1 MDHEN and CDR2 SYDVKM. The CDR3 totals 12 residues. Trimming took 5 bases from V and 7 from J, leaving 6 bases between them. CDR3 in amino acids: CASSTLNSPLHF. As DNA, the CDR3 is TGTGCCAGCAGTACCCTAAATTCACCCCTCCACTTT.

The rearrangement uses TRBV29-1 and TRBJ1-1; 8 nucleotides line up with TRBD1. The length of the CDR3 is 13 residues. From germline, CDR1 is SQVTM and CDR2 ANQGSEA. Losses at the gene ends were 7 bases for V and 0 bases for J; bases not matched to a gene: 4. The CDR3 region is CSGQGTLNTEAFF. The CDR3 bases are TGCAGCGGACAGGGGACCCTGAACACTGAAGCTTTCTTT. Supplemented by reference TRBV29-1 and TRBJ1-1, the full variable domain reads SAVISQKPSRDICQRGTSLTIQCQVDSQVTMMFWYRQQPGQSLTLIATANQGSEATYESGFVIDKFPISRPNLTFSTLTVSNMSPEDSSIYLCSGQGTLNTEAFFGQGTRLTVV.